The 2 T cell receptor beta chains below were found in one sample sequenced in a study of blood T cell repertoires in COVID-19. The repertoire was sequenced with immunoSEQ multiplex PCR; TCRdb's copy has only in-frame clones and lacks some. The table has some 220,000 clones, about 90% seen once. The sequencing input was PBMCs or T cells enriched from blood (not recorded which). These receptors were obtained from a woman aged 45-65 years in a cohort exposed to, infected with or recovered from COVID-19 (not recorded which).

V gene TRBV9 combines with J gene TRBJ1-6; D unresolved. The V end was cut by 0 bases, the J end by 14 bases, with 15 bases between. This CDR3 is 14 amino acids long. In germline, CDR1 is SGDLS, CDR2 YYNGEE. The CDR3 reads CASSVVPTEGSLHF. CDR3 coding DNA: TGTGCCAGCAGCGTAGTTCCCACAGAGGGTTCCCTCCACTTT.

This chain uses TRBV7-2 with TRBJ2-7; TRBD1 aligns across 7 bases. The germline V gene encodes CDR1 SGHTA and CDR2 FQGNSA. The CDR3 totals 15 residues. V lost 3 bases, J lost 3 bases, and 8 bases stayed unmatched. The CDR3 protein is CASSLGRGISYEQYF. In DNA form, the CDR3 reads TGTGCCAGCAGCTTGGGCAGGGGGATAAGCTACGAGCAGTACTTC.